This T cell receptor beta chain was obtained from a study of chemoradiotherapy in HPV16-positive cancers. Study context: A couple of HPV16-positive patients' cells yielded candidate HPV-specific clones and common motifs. Study outcomes and limitations: Candidate HPV-specific clones and E7-related TCR motifs grew in tumor during treatment.

Trimming shortened V by 2 bases and J by 14 bases, and 11 bases separated the two germline ends. Germline CDR1 and CDR2: SGHNT and YYREEE (reference sequence). CDR3 size: 12 residues. Samples were taken several times over chemoradiotherapy. Here immunoSEQ multiplex PCR was the method, and the copy in TCRdb shows in-frame clones only, minus some. The sample carries about 13,000 clones, around 85% recorded once. Concerning this clone itself: Its cognate antigen is unknown.

Source: blood, taken from a patient who underwent chemoradiotherapy. This chain joins TRBV5-4 and TRBJ1-6; unclear D gene. This receptor was obtained from a human donor with HPV-associated anogenital cancer. The CDR3 protein is CASSLGSQTLHF. CDR3 bases: TGTGCCAGCAGCTTAGGCAGCCAAACCCTCCACTTT.